Listed below are T cell receptor beta chains from one sample, sequenced in a study of T-cell memory formation after mild COVID-19. TCRdb fed the 5' RACE reads into MiXCR, producing one record per CDR3 protein. The profile shows hundreds of thousands of distinct CDR3 sequences, roughly 20% of them singletons. The sample comprised PBMCs or a T cell subset sorted from them (not recorded which). These receptor sequences come from an adult woman who had mild COVID-19 (a few samples of this study predate the infection). Cell type and time point are not known. The CDR3 runs from the conserved cysteine through the conserved F or W. The D gene is left open where the match is weak. Clone size is stated in some rows and not others, as once, few, many or a class when expanded.

v_call,d_call,j_call,clone_size,cdr3_aa,cdr3_nt
TRBV15,.,TRBJ2-3,many,CATSRDRVSTDTQYF,TGTGCCACCAGCAGAGACAGGGTCAGCACAGATACGCAGTATTTT
TRBV25-1,TRBD1,TRBJ2-7,few,CASRTGTGDHEQYF,TGTGCCAGCAGGACCGGGACAGGGGACCACGAGCAGTACTTC
TRBV14,TRBD1,TRBJ2-4,.,CASSQIQGSGNIQYF,TGTGCCAGCAGCCAGATACAGGGGAGTGGAAACATTCAGTACTTC
TRBV11-2,.,TRBJ2-7,few,CASSLDLSDPYEQYF,TGTGCCAGCAGCTTAGATCTGTCCGATCCCTACGAGCAGTACTTC
TRBV5-1,TRBD1,TRBJ1-2,.,CASSPDRGRHGYTF,TGCGCCAGCAGTCCCGACAGGGGCAGACATGGCTACACCTTC
TRBV12-3/TRBV12-4,TRBD2,TRBJ2-1,few,CASRPGTSYDEQFF,TGTGCCAGCAGACCCGGGACTAGCTACGATGAGCAGTTCTTC
TRBV6-5,.,TRBJ2-1,.,CASRALNEQFF,TGTGCCAGCAGGGCCCTCAATGAGCAGTTCTTC
TRBV28,.,TRBJ2-3,few,CASSFSLGGTDTQYF,TGTGCCAGCAGTTTTTCCCTCGGTGGGACAGATACGCAGTATTTT
TRBV12-3/TRBV12-4,.,TRBJ1-2,.,CASSLTVRYNYGYTF,TGTGCCAGCAGTTTAACAGTCCGATATAACTATGGCTACACCTTC
TRBV5-1,.,TRBJ2-7,few,CASSFTGLHSYEQYF,TGCGCCAGCAGCTTTACAGGCCTACACTCCTACGAGCAGTACTTC
TRBV15,.,TRBJ2-7,.,CATSREQVYEQYF,TGTGCCACCAGCAGGGAACAGGTCTACGAGCAGTACTTC